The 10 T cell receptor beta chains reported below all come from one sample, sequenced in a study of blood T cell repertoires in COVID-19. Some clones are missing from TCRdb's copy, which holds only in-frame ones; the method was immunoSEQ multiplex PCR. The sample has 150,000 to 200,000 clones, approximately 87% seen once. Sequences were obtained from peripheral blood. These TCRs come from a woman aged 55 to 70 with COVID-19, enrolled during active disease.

The CDR3 sequence: CASSNSGWQTDTQYF. The CDR3 nucleotides read TGTGCCAGCAGTAATAGCGGGTGGCAAACAGATACGCAGTATTTT. The chain combines TRBV6-2 or TRBV6-3 with TRBJ2-3, with 7 bases identical to TRBD2. J gave up 3 bases and V 5 bases, and 8 bases lay outside the gene matches. The CDR3 loop spans 15 amino acids. Germline V lookup: CDR1 MNHEY, CDR2 SVGEGT.

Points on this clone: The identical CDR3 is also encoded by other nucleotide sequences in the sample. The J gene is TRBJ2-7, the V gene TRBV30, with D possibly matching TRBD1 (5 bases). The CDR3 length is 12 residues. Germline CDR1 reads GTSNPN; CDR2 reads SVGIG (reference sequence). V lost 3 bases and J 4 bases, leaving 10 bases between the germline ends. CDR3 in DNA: TGTGCCTGGAGCGCCCCAGGGTACGAGCAGTACTTC. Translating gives CAWSAPGYEQYF. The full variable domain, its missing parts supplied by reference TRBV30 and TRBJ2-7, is SQTIHQWPATLVQPVGSPLSLECTVEGTSNPNLYWYRQAAGRGLQLLFYSVGIGQISSEVPQNLSASRPQDRQFILSSKKLLLSDSGFYLCAWSAPGYEQYFGPGTRLTVT.

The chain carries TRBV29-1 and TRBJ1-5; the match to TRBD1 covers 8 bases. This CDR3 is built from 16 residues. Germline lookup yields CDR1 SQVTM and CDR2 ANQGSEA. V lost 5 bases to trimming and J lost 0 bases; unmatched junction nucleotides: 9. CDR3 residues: CSVSDRGFGSNQPQHF. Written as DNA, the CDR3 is TGCAGCGTTAGCGACAGGGGATTTGGTAGCAATCAGCCCCAGCATTTT.

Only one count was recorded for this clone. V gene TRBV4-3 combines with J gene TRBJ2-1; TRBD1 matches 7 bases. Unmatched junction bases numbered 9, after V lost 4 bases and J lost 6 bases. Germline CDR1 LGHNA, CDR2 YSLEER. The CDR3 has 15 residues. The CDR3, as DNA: TGCGCCAGCAGCCCTCGACAGGGTCTTTTCAATGAGCAGTTCTTC. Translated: CASSPRQGLFNEQFF.

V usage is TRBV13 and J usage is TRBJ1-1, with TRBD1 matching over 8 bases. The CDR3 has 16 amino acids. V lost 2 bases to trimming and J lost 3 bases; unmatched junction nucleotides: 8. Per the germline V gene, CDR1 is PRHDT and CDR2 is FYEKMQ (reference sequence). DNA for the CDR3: TGTGCCAGCAGCTTATTGCTCAGGGGGCGTGACACTGAAGCTTTCTTT. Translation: CASSLLLRGRDTEAFF.

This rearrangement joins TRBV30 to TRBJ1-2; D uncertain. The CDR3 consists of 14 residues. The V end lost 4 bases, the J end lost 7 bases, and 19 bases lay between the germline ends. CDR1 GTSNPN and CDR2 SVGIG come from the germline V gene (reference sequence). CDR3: CAWTRLALNGGYTF. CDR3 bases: TGTGCCTGGACTCGACTCGCCCTAAACGGTGGCTACACCTTC.

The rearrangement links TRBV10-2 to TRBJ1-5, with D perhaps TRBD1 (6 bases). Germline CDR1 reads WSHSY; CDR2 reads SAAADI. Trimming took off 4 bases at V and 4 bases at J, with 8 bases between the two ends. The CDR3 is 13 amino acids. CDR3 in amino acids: CASSGTDNQPQHF. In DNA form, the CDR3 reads TGCGCCAGCAGTGGGACAGATAATCAGCCCCAGCATTTT.

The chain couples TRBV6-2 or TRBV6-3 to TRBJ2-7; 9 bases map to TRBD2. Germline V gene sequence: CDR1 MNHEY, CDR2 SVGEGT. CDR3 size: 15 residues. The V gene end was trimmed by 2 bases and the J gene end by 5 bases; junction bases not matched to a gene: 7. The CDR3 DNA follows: TGTGCCAGCAGTTACAATGGGGCGGGAGGGCACGAGCAGTACTTC. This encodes CASSYNGAGGHEQYF.

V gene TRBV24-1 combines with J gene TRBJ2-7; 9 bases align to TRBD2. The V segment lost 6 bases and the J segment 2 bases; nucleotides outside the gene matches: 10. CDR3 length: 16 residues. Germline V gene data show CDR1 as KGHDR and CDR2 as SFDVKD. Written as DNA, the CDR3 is TGTGCCACCAGTCCTAGCGGGACTCTGAAAACCTACGAGCAGTACTTC. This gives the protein CATSPSGTLKTYEQYF.

Written as DNA, the CDR3 is TGTGCCAGCAGCCAAGAACACCGCAATCAGCCCCAGCATTTT. Its protein is CASSQEHRNQPQHF. The rearrangement links TRBV14 to TRBJ1-5; D gene unclear. CDR1 SGHDN and CDR2 FVKESK come from the germline V gene. The ends were cut back, 0 bases at V and 2 bases at J, with 5 bases in the middle. The CDR3 length is 14 residues.